This TCR beta chain was identified during a study of cytomegalovirus exposure and HLA in healthy donors. Of note for this clone: Its matching antigen is unknown.

The V end was cut by 5 bases, the J end by 2 bases, with 13 bases between. The CDR3 is 14 amino acids. The V gene's germline CDR1 is SGHTA and CDR2 FQGNSA. Sequencing used immunoSEQ multiplex PCR; TCRdb keeps in-frame clones, though not all of them. This repertoire shows some 330,000 clones, 86% found once; its top ten account for 0.65% to 0.85%. Study conclusions and caveats: Cytomegalovirus-associated TCR beta chains were listed, numbering more than 150. Most sequenced TCRs were rare (though some public TCRs occurred in many donors).

This chain uses TRBV7-2 with TRBJ2-7, with a tentative D call TRBD2 (6 bases). The sequenced sample consisted of PBMCs. This TCR was recovered from a woman in her late teens or twenties in good health and CMV-seronegative. The CDR3 bases are TGTGCCAGCAGCCACGGCGGGATCCCCTACGAGCAGTACTTC. This encodes CASSHGGIPYEQYF. The entire variable domain, with the rest obtained from reference TRBV7-2 and TRBJ2-7, is as follows: GAGVSQSPSNKVTEKGKDVELRCDPISGHTALYWYRQSLGQGLEFLIYFQGNSAPDKSGLPSDRFSAERTGGSVSTLTIQRTQQEDSAVYLCASSHGGIPYEQYFGPGTRLTVT.